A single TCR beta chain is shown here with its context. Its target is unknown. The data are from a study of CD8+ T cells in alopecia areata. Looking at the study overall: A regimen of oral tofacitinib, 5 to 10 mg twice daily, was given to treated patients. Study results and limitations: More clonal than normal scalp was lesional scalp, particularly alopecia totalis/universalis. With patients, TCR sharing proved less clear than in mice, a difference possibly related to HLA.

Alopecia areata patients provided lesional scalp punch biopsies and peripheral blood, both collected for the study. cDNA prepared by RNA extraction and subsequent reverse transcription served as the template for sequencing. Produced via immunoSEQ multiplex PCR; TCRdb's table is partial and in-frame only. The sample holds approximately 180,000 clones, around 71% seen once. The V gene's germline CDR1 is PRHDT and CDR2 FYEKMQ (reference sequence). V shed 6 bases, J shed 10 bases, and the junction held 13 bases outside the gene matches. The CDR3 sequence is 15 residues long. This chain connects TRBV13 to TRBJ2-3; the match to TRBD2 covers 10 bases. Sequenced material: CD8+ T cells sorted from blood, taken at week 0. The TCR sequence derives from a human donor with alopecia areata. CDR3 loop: CASREGKAGGLAQYF. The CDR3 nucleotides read TGTGCCAGCAGGGAAGGAAAAGCGGGGGGGCTTGCGCAGTATTTT.